A selection of T cell receptor beta chains follows, all from one sample in a study of blood T cells in healthy people across ages. TCRdb re-analysed the 5' RACE reads in MiXCR, keeping a single row per CDR3 protein. The sample carries hundreds of thousands of distinct CDR3 sequences, 58% recorded once. The sequenced sample was blood. All receptors derive from a man under 40 in good health. The CDR3 runs from the conserved cysteine through the conserved F or W. The D gene is left open where the match is weak. Clone size is shown for a subset of rows, as once, few, many or a class of expanded clone.

v_gene	d_gene	j_gene	abundance	CDR3aa	CDR3nt
TRBV20-1	NA	TRBJ1-5	NA	CSAGQTYNQPQHF	TGCAGTGCTGGACAGACTTACAATCAGCCCCAGCATTTT
TRBV10-3	NA	TRBJ1-2	NA	CAISESERGYTF	TGTGCCATCAGTGAGTCAGAGCGTGGCTACACCTTC
TRBV2	NA	TRBJ2-3	few	CASNGGVADTQYF	TGTGCCAGCAACGGCGGGGTGGCAGATACGCAGTATTTT
TRBV20-1	NA	TRBJ1-4	NA	CSARDPSVSTNEKLFF	TGCAGTGCTAGAGATCCGTCGGTTTCAACTAATGAAAAACTGTTTTTT
TRBV13	NA	TRBJ2-7	NA	CASSFHRGLSYEQYF	TGTGCCAGCAGCTTCCACAGGGGACTCTCCTACGAGCAGTACTTC
TRBV29-1	TRBD1	TRBJ2-7	few	CSVVDRAYEQYF	TGCAGCGTTGTAGACAGGGCCTACGAGCAGTACTTC
TRBV28	NA	TRBJ2-2	NA	CASSRGGVTTGELFF	TGTGCCAGCAGCCGAGGCGGGGTTACCACCGGGGAGCTGTTTTTT
TRBV7-9	NA	TRBJ1-4	NA	CASSIEQIEKLFF	TGTGCCAGCAGCATTGAACAGATTGAAAAACTGTTTTTT
TRBV29-1	NA	TRBJ2-3	NA	CSASEAPRDTQYF	TGCAGCGCTTCTGAAGCGCCTCGAGATACGCAGTATTTT
TRBV20-1	NA	TRBJ1-5	once	CSASMGDQPQHF	TGCAGTGCTAGTATGGGGGATCAGCCCCAGCATTTT
TRBV9	NA	TRBJ2-3	many	CASTVDLTDTQYF	TGTGCCAGCACCGTTGATCTCACAGATACGCAGTATTTT
TRBV6-5	TRBD1	TRBJ2-4	few	CASRTGGDDIQYF	TGTGCCAGCCGGACAGGGGGCGACGACATTCAGTACTTC
TRBV7-6	NA	TRBJ2-3	NA	CASSPDNARTDTQYF	TGTGCCAGCAGCCCCGACAACGCACGCACAGATACGCAGTATTTT
TRBV10-3	TRBD1	TRBJ2-5	NA	CAISGQGGETQYF	TGTGCCATCAGTGGACAGGGGGGTGAGACCCAGTACTTC
TRBV20-1	TRBD1	TRBJ2-1	few	CSARDLVSGQGYNEQFF	TGCAGTGCTAGAGATCTAGTTTCGGGACAGGGCTACAATGAGCAGTTCTTC
TRBV20-1	NA	TRBJ2-7	NA	CSARGLEGYEQYF	TGCAGTGCTAGAGGCTTGGAGGGTTACGAGCAGTACTTC
TRBV5-1	TRBD2	TRBJ2-1	few	CASSLASTSGSGEQFF	TGCGCCAGCAGCTTGGCCTCGACTAGCGGGAGTGGTGAGCAGTTCTTC
TRBV11-3	TRBD2	TRBJ2-5	NA	CASSLGLADQETQYF	TGTGCCAGCAGCTTGGGACTAGCGGATCAAGAGACCCAGTACTTC
TRBV20-1	NA	TRBJ2-1	NA	CSARTNLYNEQFF	TGCAGTGCCCGGACTAACCTCTACAATGAGCAGTTCTTC
TRBV7-2	NA	TRBJ2-1	NA	CASSPVPSSYNEQFF	TGTGCCAGCAGCCCCGTCCCGAGCTCCTACAATGAGCAGTTCTTC
TRBV7-2	TRBD2	TRBJ2-7	NA	CASASGTSGIYEQYF	TGTGCCAGCGCATCCGGGACTAGCGGGATCTACGAGCAGTACTTC
TRBV4-3	NA	TRBJ2-4	NA	CASSRDHERLYEQYF	TGCGCCAGCAGCCGAGATCATGAGCGGCTCTATGAGCAGTACTTC
TRBV15	NA	TRBJ2-3	NA	CATSPRRGADTQYF	TGTGCCACCAGCCCTCGTCGGGGCGCAGATACGCAGTATTTT
TRBV29-1	NA	TRBJ2-3	NA	CSVTEAVGTDTQYF	TGCAGCGTCACAGAGGCAGTAGGCACAGATACGCAGTATTTT
TRBV29-1	NA	TRBJ2-1	NA	CSVEAPSKQFF	TGCAGCGTTGAAGCACCAAGCAAGCAGTTCTTC
TRBV5-1	TRBD1	TRBJ2-4	NA	CASSLQGQGQNIQYF	TGCGCCAGCAGCTTGCAAGGACAGGGCCAAAACATTCAGTACTTC
TRBV7-9	NA	TRBJ1-2	NA	CASIPAGEREYGYTF	TGTGCCAGCATCCCAGCGGGCGAGAGGGAATATGGCTACACCTTC
TRBV20-1	TRBD2	TRBJ2-5	NA	CSAQGLAGLETQYF	TGCAGTGCCCAGGGTCTAGCGGGATTGGAGACCCAGTACTTC
TRBV7-9	TRBD1	TRBJ2-7	few	CASGWTGGYEQYF	TGTGCCAGCGGCTGGACAGGGGGCTACGAGCAGTACTTC
TRBV30	NA	TRBJ2-1	NA	CAWNPTAGEQFF	TGTGCCTGGAACCCCACAGCCGGGGAGCAGTTCTTC
TRBV29-1	NA	TRBJ2-1	NA	CSVVIRASSYNEQFF	TGCAGCGTTGTGATTCGGGCGAGCTCCTACAATGAGCAGTTCTTC
TRBV9	NA	TRBJ2-1	NA	CASSDTDSYNEQFF	TGTGCCAGCAGCGACACGGACTCCTACAATGAGCAGTTCTTC
TRBV7-2	TRBD1	TRBJ2-7	NA	CASSYLTGGIGEQYF	TGTGCCAGCAGCTACTTGACAGGGGGAATTGGGGAGCAGTACTTC
TRBV6-5	NA	TRBJ2-3	once	CASSSRTSTDTQYF	TGTGCCAGCAGTTCCCGGACTAGCACAGATACGCAGTATTTT
TRBV6-1	TRBD1	TRBJ2-7	few	CASSEGSGGSSEQYF	TGTGCCAGCAGTGAGGGGTCAGGGGGTTCCAGCGAGCAGTACTTC
TRBV3-1	TRBD1	TRBJ2-1	NA	CASSSGQGPKQFF	TGTGCCAGCAGTAGTGGACAGGGCCCTAAGCAGTTCTTC
TRBV5-1	NA	TRBJ1-1	NA	CASTRNVENTEAFF	TGCGCCAGCACCAGGAATGTGGAGAACACTGAAGCTTTCTTT